The subject of this entry is one T cell receptor beta chain. Its cognate antigen is unknown. This entry is derived from a study of cytomegalovirus exposure and HLA in healthy donors. Study-wide results and caveats: The only immune exposure information that was available was CMV serostatus. Reports indicate that TCR beta sequences accurately predicted the HLA-A and HLA-B alleles of most subjects.

Donors had nominal health at sampling but likely had unrecorded immune exposures. Vbeta (60) and Jbeta (13) primers were used in the PCR. Produced via immunoSEQ multiplex PCR; TCRdb's table is partial and in-frame only. The sample lists approximately 280,000 clones, 75% to 90% seen once, with roughly 4% in the top ten. Sequencing input: PBMCs. The sequence came from a man in his forties in good health and CMV-seropositive.

The CDR3: CASSVGFGSADTQYF. The CDR3 DNA is TGTGCCAGCAGCGTAGGGTTTGGGAGTGCAGATACGCAGTATTTT. The chain links TRBV9 to TRBJ2-3; tentative D call: TRBD2 (5 bases). V shed 0 bases and J shed 4 bases, with 12 bases lying between them. The CDR3 length is 15 residues. Looked up from germline, CDR1 is SGDLS and CDR2 is YYNGEE. The complete variable domain, with remaining parts taken from reference TRBV9 and TRBJ2-3, reads DSGVTQTPKHLITATGQRVTLRCSPRSGDLSVYWYQQSLDQGLQFLIQYYNGEERAKGNILERFSAQQFPDLHSELNLSSLELGDSALYFCASSVGFGSADTQYFGPGTRLTVL.